This section outlines one T cell receptor (beta chain) sequence together with its context. The antigen remains undetermined. The junction does not match germline at one end; this may be a read error. CDR3 length equals 12 residues. Generated by immunoSEQ multiplex PCR, the TCRdb table keeps only in-frame clones and is missing some. Among tens of thousands of clones listed, approximately 84% were seen once. The data originate from a study of T cell responses to AZD1222 COVID-19 vaccine. Study-level results: Donors skewed white British and female; clonal diversity was possibly underestimated.

Sequences were derived from peripheral blood, sampled on day 0 of AZD1222 vaccination. The TCR sequence derives from an adult in good health. The V gene is TRBV12-3 or TRBV12-4, the J gene TRBJ1-3; unclear D gene. In nucleotides, the CDR3 is TGTGCCAGCAGTTTCGGTGGAGACACCATATATTTT. This translates into CASSFGGDTIYF.